This TCR beta chain emerged from a study of early T cells in non-severe SARS-CoV-2 infection. This clonotype was seen ten or more times. TCRdb passed the 5' RACE reads through MiXCR, listing each CDR3 protein once. Altogether 75,000 or so distinct CDR3 sequences are present, roughly 11% being singletons, with the ten largest covering roughly 6%. The CDR3 length is 16 residues. Trimming left V 5 bases short and J 0 bases short, with 16 bases between. CDR1 and CDR2 from the germline V gene are SGHVS and FNYEAQ. The sequence was collected from an adult who was a healthcare worker with PCR-confirmed SARS-CoV-2 infection or an uninfected control (not recorded which). Sample: whole blood, taken at baseline. The chain couples TRBV7-6 to TRBJ2-5, with D possibly TRBD1 on 6 matching bases. CDR3 coding DNA: TGTGCCAGCAGCCCTCGCTACAGGGCACACCAAGAGACCCAGTACTTC. The encoded protein is CASSPRYRAHQETQYF.